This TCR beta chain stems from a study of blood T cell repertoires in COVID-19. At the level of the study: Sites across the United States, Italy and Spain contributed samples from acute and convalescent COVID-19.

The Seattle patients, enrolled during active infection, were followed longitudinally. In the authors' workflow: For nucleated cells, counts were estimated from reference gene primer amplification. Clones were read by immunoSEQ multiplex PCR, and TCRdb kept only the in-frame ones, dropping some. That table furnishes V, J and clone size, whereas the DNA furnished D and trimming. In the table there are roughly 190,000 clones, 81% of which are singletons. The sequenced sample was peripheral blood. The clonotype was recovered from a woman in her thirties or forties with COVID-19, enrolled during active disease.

The CDR3 loop reads CASSQGTGQFF. CDR3 nucleotide sequence: TGTGCCAGCAGCCAAGGGACAGGGCAGTTCTTC. V usage is TRBV14 and J usage is TRBJ2-1, with TRBD1 matching 7 bases. Trimming removed 1 base from V and 12 bases from J; junction bases left unmatched: 0. This CDR3 comprises 11 residues. The germline V gene has CDR1 SGHDN and CDR2 FVKESK.